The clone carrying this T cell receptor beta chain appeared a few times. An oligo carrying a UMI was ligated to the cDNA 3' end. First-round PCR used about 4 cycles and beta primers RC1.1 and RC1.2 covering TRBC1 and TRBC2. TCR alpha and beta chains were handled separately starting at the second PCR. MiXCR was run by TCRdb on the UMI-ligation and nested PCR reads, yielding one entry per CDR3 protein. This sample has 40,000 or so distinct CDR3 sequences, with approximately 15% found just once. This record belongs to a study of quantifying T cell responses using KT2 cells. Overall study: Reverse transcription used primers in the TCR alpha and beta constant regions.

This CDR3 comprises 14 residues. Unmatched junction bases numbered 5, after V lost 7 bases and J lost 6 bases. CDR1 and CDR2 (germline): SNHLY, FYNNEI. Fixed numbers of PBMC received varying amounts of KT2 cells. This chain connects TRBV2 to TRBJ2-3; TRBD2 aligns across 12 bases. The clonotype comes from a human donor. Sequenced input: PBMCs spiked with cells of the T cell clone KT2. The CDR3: CASTSGGGSDTQYF. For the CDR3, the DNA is TGTGCCAGCACTAGCGGGGGGGGTTCGGATACGCAGTATTTT.